In its sample, the clone carrying this T cell receptor beta chain was seen many times. Its target is unknown. This sample is drawn from a study of T cells in Graves' hyperthyroidism and ophthalmopathy. Whole-study results and caveats: Researchers report that a 13 V-J model separated ophthalmopathy from stable hyperthyroidism.

Patients aged 18 to 65 had newly diagnosed hyperthyroidism that had lasted under 2 months. Amplified regions were TCR beta CDR3 sequences from RNA transcripts. The HTBI primer set drove a first-round RT-PCR of the TCR CDR3. TCRdb passed the multiplex PCR reads through MiXCR, listing each CDR3 protein once. This table holds about 560,000 distinct CDR3 sequences, approximately 15% found once. Germline CDR1 SEHNR, CDR2 FQNEAQ (reference sequence). This CDR3 spans 14 amino acids. Trimming took 4 bases from V and 3 from J, leaving 12 bases between them. This chain links TRBV7-9 with TRBJ1-2; D is perhaps TRBD1 (5 bases). This TCR derives from a woman aged 25 to 39 with Graves' hyperthyroidism. Sequenced input: blood. The CDR3 spells CASSSETEDYGYTF. The CDR3 DNA is TGTGCCAGCAGCTCCGAGACAGAGGACTATGGCTACACCTTC.